The clone carrying this T cell receptor beta chain has more than one count but fewer than ten. The antigen remains unidentified. Germline V lookup: CDR1 SGHTA, CDR2 FQGNSA. The V end was cut by 1 base, the J end by 10 bases, with 11 bases between. The CDR3 is made up of 13 amino acids. This sample is part of a study of identical twins. General observations from the study: Out-of-frame alpha sequences common to twins exhibited a surplus of low generation probability. Insertions were reduced in abundant cord blood beta clonotypes but not in memory repertoires. Invariant MAIT and iNKT cells are populations that could partly confound zero-insertion analyses. Cross-sectional statistical analysis, not tracking of the same donors, underpinned the conclusions.

Using its own MiXCR run on the 5' RACE reads, TCRdb lists one record per CDR3 protein. The sample contains roughly 250,000 distinct CDR3 sequences, around 6.6% of which appear only once. This same sample was also taken into another study, of yellow fever vaccine responses in identical twins.

The sequence was collected from a woman aged 18-29 years in good health. The V gene is TRBV7-2, the J gene TRBJ2-1; D possibly corresponds to TRBD2 (6 bases). The sequenced material came from memory (CD45RO+) T cells sorted from blood. The CDR3 here is CASSLGGGAEQFF. For the CDR3, the DNA is TGTGCCAGCAGCTTAGGGGGAGGAGCAGAGCAGTTCTTC.